These 13 T cell receptor beta chains were sequenced from one sample in a study of cytomegalovirus exposure and HLA in healthy donors. Assay used: immunoSEQ multiplex PCR; TCRdb lists only in-frame clones, some missing. The sample shows over 120,000 clones, about nine tenths of them seen only once. The specimen was PBMCs. The receptors come from a woman younger than 45 in good health and CMV-seropositive.

The chain combines TRBV4-2 with TRBJ2-1; D might be TRBD2 (5 bases). This CDR3 is 15 amino acids long. Germline CDR1 is LGHNA and CDR2 is YNFKEQ. The V gene lost 0 bases and the J gene lost 14 bases, with 20 bases spanning the gap. The CDR3 sequence: CASSQDFSRVGGKFF. The CDR3 DNA sequence: TGTGCCAGCAGCCAAGATTTTTCGCGGGTCGGAGGCAAGTTCTTC.

This sequence joins TRBV2 and TRBJ2-2; 7 bases are a match to TRBD1. The CDR3 totals 14 residues. Germline values: CDR1 SNHLY, CDR2 FYNNEI. J lost 6 bases, V lost 10 bases, and 11 bases had no gene match. The CDR3 bases are TGTGCCACCCGCTGGGACAGAAAGGCCGGGGAGCTGTTTTTT. It translates to CATRWDRKAGELFF. Based on the CDR3 plus reference TRBV2 and TRBJ2-2, the full variable domain is EPEVTQTPSHQVTQMGQEVILRCVPISNHLYFYWYRQILGQKVEFLVSFYNNEISEKSEIFDDQFSVERPDGSNFTLKIRSTKLEDSAMYFCATRWDRKAGELFFGEGSRLTVL.

The chain recombines TRBV28 with TRBJ1-1, with a tentative D call TRBD1 (5 bases). The CDR3 sequence is 14 residues long. The germline CDR1 and CDR2 sequences are MDHEN and SYDVKM. V lost 6 bases and J 2 bases, leaving 13 bases between the germline ends. The CDR3 coding sequence is TGTGCCAGCAGACCCTATCAGGGTAACACTGAAGCTTTCTTT. This codes for CASRPYQGNTEAFF.

The chain combines TRBV5-1 with TRBJ2-3; 9 nucleotides align to TRBD2. J was trimmed by 6 bases and V by 7 bases; bases with no gene match: 6. The length of the CDR3 is 13 residues. Germline V CDR1 and CDR2: SGHRS, YFSETQ. The CDR3 here is CASGSGREDTQYF. The CDR3, as DNA: TGCGCCAGCGGTAGCGGGAGAGAGGATACGCAGTATTTT.

This clone showed up just a few times. Other DNA sequences in this sample translate to the same CDR3. The V gene is TRBV2, the J gene TRBJ2-7; 10 nucleotides align to TRBD2. J was trimmed by 4 bases and V by 3 bases; bases with no gene match: 3. The germline V gene encodes CDR1 SNHLY and CDR2 FYNNEI. CDR3 length equals 14 residues. In DNA, the CDR3 is TGTGCCAGCAGTGATCCTAGCGGGAGTTACGAGCAGTACTTC. Its translation: CASSDPSGSYEQYF.

This chain connects TRBV2 to TRBJ2-3; TRBD2 matches at 7 bases. Losses at the gene ends were 5 bases for V and 2 bases for J; bases not matched to a gene: 10. Germline CDR1 reads SNHLY; CDR2 reads FYNNEI. The CDR3 loop spans 16 amino acids. This chain's CDR3 is CASSPRAGVITDTQYF. CDR3 bases: TGTGCCAGCAGTCCTCGGGCGGGGGTGATCACAGATACGCAGTATTTT.

This clone was counted between two and nine times. The chain carries TRBV19 and TRBJ2-1; 7 positions match TRBD2. Looked up from germline, CDR1 is LNHDA and CDR2 is SQIVND (reference sequence). Unmatched junction bases numbered 0, after V lost 4 bases and J lost 0 bases. CDR3 length: 14 amino acids. The CDR3 loop reads CASSRLASYNEQFF. CDR3 bases: TGTGCCAGTAGTAGACTAGCCTCCTACAATGAGCAGTTCTTC. Complete variable domain (other parts from reference TRBV19 and TRBJ2-1): DGGITQSPKYLFRKEGQNVTLSCEQNLNHDAMYWYRQDPGQGLRLIYYSQIVNDFQKGDIAEGYSVSREKKESFPLTVTSAQKNPTAFYLCASSRLASYNEQFFGPGTRLTVL.

This sequence joins TRBV5-1 and TRBJ2-2, with a possible D match to TRBD2 (5 bases). CDR3 size: 14 residues. Trimming took 2 bases from V and 4 from J, leaving 9 bases between them. The germline V gene has CDR1 SGHRS and CDR2 YFSETQ. CDR3 sequence: CASSFDYPTGELFF. The DNA of the CDR3 is TGCGCCAGCAGCTTCGACTACCCCACCGGGGAGCTGTTTTTT.

The CDR3 region has the DNA TGTGCCAGCACCTGGGGGCTGAACTCCTACGAGCAGTACTTC. Translated: CASTWGLNSYEQYF. The chain has TRBV11-2 and TRBJ2-7, with D tentatively TRBD1 (6 bases). Germline loops: CDR1 SGHAT, CDR2 FQNNGV. V was trimmed by 7 bases and J by 0 bases, leaving 13 bases between them. CDR3 length equals 14 residues.

The rearrangement links TRBV18 to TRBJ2-2; a weak D match, TRBD1 (5 bases). Trimming removed 4 bases from V and 3 bases from J, with 9 bases in between. CDR3 size: 14 residues. Germline values: CDR1 KGHSH, CDR2 LQKENI. CDR3 in amino acids: CASSRGTDTGELFF. CDR3 nucleotides: TGTGCCAGCTCACGGGGCACAGACACCGGGGAGCTGTTTTTT.

This chain uses TRBV5-1 with TRBJ2-1, with TRBD2 matching over 7 bases. Germline V lookup: CDR1 SGHRS, CDR2 YFSETQ. The CDR3 length is 16 residues. V shed 4 bases, J shed 7 bases, and the junction held 14 bases outside the gene matches. CDR3 sequence (DNA): TGCGCCAGCAGCCGCGGGGGAACTCAACTTTATAATGAGCAGTTCTTC. It is translated as CASSRGGTQLYNEQFF.

V and J are TRBV11-2 and TRBJ1-1; D is unclear. This CDR3 has 14 residues. V was cut by 5 bases and J by 6 bases, with 16 bases left in between. From germline, CDR1 is SGHAT and CDR2 FQNNGV. The CDR3 protein is CASSLRDFGSEAFF. The CDR3 nucleotides read TGTGCCAGCAGCCTCCGAGATTTTGGTTCTGAAGCTTTCTTT.

This chain joins TRBV5-1 and TRBJ1-1; 9 positions agree with TRBD1. CDR1 SGHRS and CDR2 YFSETQ come from the germline V gene. This CDR3 is built from 16 residues. Trimming cost V 0 bases and J 5 bases; bases outside gene matches: 8. The CDR3, as DNA: TGCGCCAGCAGCTTGGAGGGCCGGACAGGGGCAACTGAAGCTTTCTTT. Protein product: CASSLEGRTGATEAFF.